This T cell receptor beta chain derives from a study of blood T cell repertoires in COVID-19. Germline values: CDR1 SGHRS, CDR2 YFSETQ. The CDR3 runs to 13 residues. Trimming at V came to 4 bases and at J to 5 bases, leaving 5 bases not matched to a gene. Under the authors' procedure: It was from reference gene primer amplification that nucleated cell counts were estimated. Libraries were prepared by immunoSEQ multiplex PCR; TCRdb keeps only in-frame clonotypes and omits some of them. V and J calls and clone size are those listed in that table; D and trimming were worked out from the DNA. The repertoire has around 450,000 clones, approximately 90% of them found once; the top ten carry more than 4%.

The material sequenced was peripheral blood. The source of this sequence is a woman aged 25 to 39 with acute or convalescent COVID-19. The chain carries TRBV5-1 and TRBJ1-1, with 7 bases that match TRBD1. DNA for the CDR3: TGCGCCAGCAGCGAGGGGGCAGGAACTGAAGCTTTCTTT. Its protein is CASSEGAGTEAFF.